This TCR beta chain was sequenced in a study of blood T cells in healthy people across ages. Study-wide findings and caveats: Samples with more naive T cells showed higher observed beta diversity.

CDR1 is MNHEY and CDR2 is SVGAGI in the germline V gene. The CDR3 is made up of 15 amino acids. The V end was cut by 8 bases, the J end by 7 bases, with 20 bases between. A J-beta primer mix and a sample-barcoded 5' primer were used in a second PCR of roughly 6 to 11 cycles. All samples gave at least 3 million CDR3-containing paired-end reads. Using its own MiXCR run on the 5' RACE reads, TCRdb lists one record per CDR3 protein. The table has roughly 1.5 million distinct CDR3 sequences, around 40% seen once; the top ten hold just over 4%. They isolated at least 7 million PBMCs from each sample. RNA extraction gave at least 5 micrograms of total RNA per sample. As to this clonotype: Its antigen is not identified.

The specimen sequenced was blood. The chain carries TRBV6-5 and TRBJ2-2; the D gene is possibly TRBD2 (5 bases). The sequence came from a woman aged 18-35 years in good health. The CDR3 here is CASGTLGSGFGELFF. As DNA, the CDR3 is TGTGCCAGCGGAACTTTAGGCTCGGGGTTCGGGGAGCTGTTTTTT.